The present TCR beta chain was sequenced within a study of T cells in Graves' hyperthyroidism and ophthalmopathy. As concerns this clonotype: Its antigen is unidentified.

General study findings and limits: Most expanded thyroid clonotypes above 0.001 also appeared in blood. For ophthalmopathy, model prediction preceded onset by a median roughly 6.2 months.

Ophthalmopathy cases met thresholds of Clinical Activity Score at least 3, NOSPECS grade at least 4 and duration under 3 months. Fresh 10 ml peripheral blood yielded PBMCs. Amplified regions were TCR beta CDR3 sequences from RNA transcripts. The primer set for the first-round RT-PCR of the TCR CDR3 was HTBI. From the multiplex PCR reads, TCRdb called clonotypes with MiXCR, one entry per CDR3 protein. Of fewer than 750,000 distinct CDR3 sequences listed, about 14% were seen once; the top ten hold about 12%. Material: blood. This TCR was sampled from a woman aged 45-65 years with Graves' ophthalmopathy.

The CDR3 loop reads CASSPLGGSNSYNEQFF. DNA of the CDR3: TGTGCCAGCTCACCACTGGGGGGGTCAAACTCCTACAATGAGCAGTTCTTC. The chain combines TRBV18 with TRBJ2-1, with 7 bases that match TRBD2. Germline V gene sequence: CDR1 KGHSH, CDR2 LQKENI. The V gene end was trimmed by 1 base and the J gene end by 0 bases; junction bases not matched to a gene: 6. The CDR3 consists of 17 residues.